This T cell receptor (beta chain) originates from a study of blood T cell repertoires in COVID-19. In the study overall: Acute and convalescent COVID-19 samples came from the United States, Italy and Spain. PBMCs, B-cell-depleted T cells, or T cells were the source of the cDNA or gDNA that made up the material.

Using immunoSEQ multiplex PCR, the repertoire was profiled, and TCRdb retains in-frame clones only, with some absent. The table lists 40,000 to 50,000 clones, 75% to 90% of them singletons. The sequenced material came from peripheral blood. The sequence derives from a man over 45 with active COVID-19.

The CDR3 region has the DNA TGTGCCAGCAGTTCCCGACTAGCGGTAGGCACAGATACGCAGTATTTT. Translation: CASSSRLAVGTDTQYF. The J gene is TRBJ2-3, the V gene TRBV11-2; 9 bases fit TRBD2. The trim removed 6 bases at V and 1 base at J, leaving 8 bases unmatched. Germline V gene lookup returns CDR1 SGHAT and CDR2 FQNNGV. The CDR3 loop spans 16 amino acids.